The present T cell receptor (beta chain) was sequenced within a study of blood T cell repertoires in COVID-19. Generated by immunoSEQ multiplex PCR, the TCRdb table keeps only in-frame clones and is missing some. The sample contains 90,000 to 140,000 clones, 75% to 85% of which appear only once. Source material: peripheral blood. The TCR was taken from a woman aged 70-85 years with acute or convalescent COVID-19.

This CDR3 reads CASSRTGGNTIYF. The CDR3 region has the DNA TGTGCCAGCAGTCGGACAGGGGGAAACACCATATATTTT. J is TRBJ1-3 and V is TRBV2; 8 bases align to TRBD1. Per germline, CDR1 SNHLY and CDR2 FYNNEI. V lost 5 bases to trimming and J lost 4 bases; unmatched junction nucleotides: 1. This CDR3 spans 13 amino acids.